Detailed here is one T cell receptor (beta chain). Per the original data handling: Estimated nucleated cell counts came from reference gene primer amplification. Repertoires were generated with immunoSEQ multiplex PCR, while TCRdb's copy carries only in-frame clones and drops some. V and J calls plus clone size are reproduced from that table; the DNA served to infer D and trimming. In the table there are roughly 70,000 clones, approximately 80% of which are singletons. The data were obtained in a study of blood T cell repertoires in COVID-19. This receptor was identified in a man aged 60 to 75 with COVID-19, enrolled during active disease. Sequencing was carried out using peripheral blood.

CDR3 sequence (DNA): TGCGCCAGCAGTGACTCTAGCGGGTCCTCCTACAATGAGCAGTTCTTC. This codes for CASSDSSGSSYNEQFF. The chain combines TRBV10-1 with TRBJ2-1, with 8 positions matching TRBD2. Germline CDR1 WNHNN, CDR2 SYGVQD (reference sequence). CDR3 length: 16 residues. V shed 3 bases and J 0 bases; nucleotides not matched to a gene: 4.